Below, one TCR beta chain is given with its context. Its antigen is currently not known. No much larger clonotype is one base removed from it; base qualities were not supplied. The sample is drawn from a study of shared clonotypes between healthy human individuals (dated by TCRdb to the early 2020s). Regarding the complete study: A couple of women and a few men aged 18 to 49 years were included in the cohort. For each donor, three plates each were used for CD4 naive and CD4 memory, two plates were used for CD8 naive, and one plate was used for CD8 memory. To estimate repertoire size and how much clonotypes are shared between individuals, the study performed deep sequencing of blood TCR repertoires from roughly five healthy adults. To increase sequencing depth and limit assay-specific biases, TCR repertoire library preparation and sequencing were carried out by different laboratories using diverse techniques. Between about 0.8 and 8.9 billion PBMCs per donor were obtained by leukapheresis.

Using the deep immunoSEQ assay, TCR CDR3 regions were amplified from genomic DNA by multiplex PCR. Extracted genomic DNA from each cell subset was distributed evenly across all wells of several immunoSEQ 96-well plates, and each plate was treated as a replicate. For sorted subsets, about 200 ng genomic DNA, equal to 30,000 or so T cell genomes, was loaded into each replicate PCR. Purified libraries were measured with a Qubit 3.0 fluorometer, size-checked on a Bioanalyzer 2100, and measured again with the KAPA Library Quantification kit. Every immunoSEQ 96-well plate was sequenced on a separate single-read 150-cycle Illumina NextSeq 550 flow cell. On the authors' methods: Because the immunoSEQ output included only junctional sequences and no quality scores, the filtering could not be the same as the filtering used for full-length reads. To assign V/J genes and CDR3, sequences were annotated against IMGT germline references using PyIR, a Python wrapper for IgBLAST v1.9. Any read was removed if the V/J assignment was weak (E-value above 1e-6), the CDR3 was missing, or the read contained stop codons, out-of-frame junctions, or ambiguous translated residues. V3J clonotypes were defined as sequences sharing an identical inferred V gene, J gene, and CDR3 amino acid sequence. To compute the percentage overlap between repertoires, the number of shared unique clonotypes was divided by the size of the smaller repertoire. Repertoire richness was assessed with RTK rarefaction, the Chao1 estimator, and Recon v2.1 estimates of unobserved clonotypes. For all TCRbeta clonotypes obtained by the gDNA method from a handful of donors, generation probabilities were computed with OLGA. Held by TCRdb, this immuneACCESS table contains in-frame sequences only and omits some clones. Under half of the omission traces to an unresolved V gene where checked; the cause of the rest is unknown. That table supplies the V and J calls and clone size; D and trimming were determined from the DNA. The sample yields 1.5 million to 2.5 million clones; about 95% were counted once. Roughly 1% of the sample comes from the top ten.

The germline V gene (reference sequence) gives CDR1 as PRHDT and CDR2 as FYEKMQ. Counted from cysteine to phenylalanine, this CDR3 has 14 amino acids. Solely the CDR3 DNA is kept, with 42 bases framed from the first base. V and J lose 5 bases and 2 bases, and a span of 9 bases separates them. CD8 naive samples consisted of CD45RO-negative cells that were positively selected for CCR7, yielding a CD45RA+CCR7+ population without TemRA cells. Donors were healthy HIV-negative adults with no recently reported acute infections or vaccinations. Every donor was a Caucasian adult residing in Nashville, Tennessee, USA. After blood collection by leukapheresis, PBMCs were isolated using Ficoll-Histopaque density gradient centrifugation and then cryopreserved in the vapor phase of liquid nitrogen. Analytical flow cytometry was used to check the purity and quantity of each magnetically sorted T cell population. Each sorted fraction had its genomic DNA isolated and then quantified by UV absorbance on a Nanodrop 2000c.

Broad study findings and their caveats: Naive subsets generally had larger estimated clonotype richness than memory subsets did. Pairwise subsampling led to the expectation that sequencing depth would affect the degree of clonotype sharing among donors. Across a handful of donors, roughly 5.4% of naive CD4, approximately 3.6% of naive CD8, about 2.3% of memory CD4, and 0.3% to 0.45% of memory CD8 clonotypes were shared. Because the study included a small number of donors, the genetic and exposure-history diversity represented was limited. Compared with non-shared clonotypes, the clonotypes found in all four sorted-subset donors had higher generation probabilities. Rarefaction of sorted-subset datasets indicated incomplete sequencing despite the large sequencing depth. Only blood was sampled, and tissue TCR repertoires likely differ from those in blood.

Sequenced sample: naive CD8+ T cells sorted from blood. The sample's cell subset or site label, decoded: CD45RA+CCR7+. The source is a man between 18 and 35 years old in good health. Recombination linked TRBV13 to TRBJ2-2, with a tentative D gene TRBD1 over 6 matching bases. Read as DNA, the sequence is TGTGCCAGCAGCCCGGGACAAAACACCGGGGAGCTGTTTTTT. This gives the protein CASSPGQNTGELFF. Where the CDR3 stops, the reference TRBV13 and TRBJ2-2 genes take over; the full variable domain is AAGVIQSPRHLIKEKRETATLKCYPIPRHDTVYWYQQGPGQDPQFLISFYEKMQSDKGSIPDRFSAQQFSDYHSELNMSSLELGDSALYFCASSPGQNTGELFFGEGSRLTVL.